Sequencing of this T cell receptor (beta chain) was carried out in a study of PD-1 blockade in classical Hodgkin lymphoma. Clones were read by immunoSEQ multiplex PCR, and TCRdb kept only the in-frame ones, dropping some. The sample consists of nearly 55,000 clones, roughly 80% of them appearing once. Germline CDR1 reads MRHNA; CDR2 reads SNTAGT. This CDR3 region has 15 residues. V was clipped by 6 bases and J by 4 bases; unmatched bases: 8. The patients all showed relapse after autologous stem cell transplantation, while their brentuximab vedotin exposure varied. The source is a human donor with classical Hodgkin lymphoma. This material consisted of peripheral blood mononuclear cells (PBMCs), taken at baseline. The J gene is TRBJ2-1, the V gene TRBV6-4; TRBD2 matches 8 bases. CDR3 coding DNA: TGTGCCAGCAGCGCGACTAGCGAGAGTTACAATGAGCAGTTCTTC. It is translated as CASSATSESYNEQFF.